This T cell receptor (beta chain) was documented in a study of T cell repertoires in cytomegalovirus infection. At the level of the study: Matching HLA type, along with CMV infection, was indicated by public TCR beta signatures.

Worth noting for this clonotype: Its antigen is unknown.

This CDR3 has 13 amino acids. The germline CDR1 and CDR2 sequences are SGHTA and FQGTGA. Whole-study results and caveats: People with CMV and the relevant HLA were identified by cumulative public TCR beta family frequency. HLA-C-restricted CMV clonotypes gave the most frequent clonotype in two of eight donors.

Via MiXCR, TCRdb re-called the reads, giving one row per CDR3 protein. Here the sample spans about 490,000 distinct CDR3 sequences, 16% being singletons. Material for sequencing was CD8+ T cells from PBMCs. The rearrangement joins TRBV7-3 to TRBJ1-1, with D unclear. This receptor was taken from a human donor in good health (CMV status not recorded). Some clones in this sample may be carry-over from other donors' samples. CDR3 region: CVRGLTGNTEAFF. The CDR3 coding sequence is TGTGTCAGAGGCTTAACCGGGAACACTGAAGCTTTCTTT.